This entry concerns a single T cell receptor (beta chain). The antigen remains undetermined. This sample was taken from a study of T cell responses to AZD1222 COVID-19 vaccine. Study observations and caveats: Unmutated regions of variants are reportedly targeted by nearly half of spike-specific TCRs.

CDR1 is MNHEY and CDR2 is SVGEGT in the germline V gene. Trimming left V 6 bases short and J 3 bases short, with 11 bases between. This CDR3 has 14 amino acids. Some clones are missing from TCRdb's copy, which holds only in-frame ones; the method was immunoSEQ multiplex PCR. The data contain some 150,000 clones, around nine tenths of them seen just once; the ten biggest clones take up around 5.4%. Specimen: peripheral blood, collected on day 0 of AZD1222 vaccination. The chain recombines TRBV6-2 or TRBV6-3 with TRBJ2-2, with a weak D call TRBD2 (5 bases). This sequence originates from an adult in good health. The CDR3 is CASSRTRDTGELFF. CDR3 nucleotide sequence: TGTGCCAGCAGCCGTACTAGAGACACCGGGGAGCTGTTTTTT.